A single sample gave rise to the 9 T cell receptor beta chains below, sequenced in a study of T cells after yellow fever vaccination. MiXCR, applied by TCRdb to the 5' RACE reads, yields one record per CDR3 protein. This sample has about 52,000 distinct CDR3 sequences, with 6.6% found just once. The sample was CD8+ T cells not binding an NS4B(214-222) dextramer, sorted from PBMCs, taken roughly 46 days after the first yellow fever vaccination. These receptors originate from a man aged 18 to 30 who received the YFV17D yellow fever vaccine.

This clonotype was detected ten times or more. The gene calls are TRBV6-6 and TRBJ1-1, with a possible D match to TRBD1 (5 bases). With 9 bases removed from V and 4 bases from J, the gap between germline ends came to 15 bases. This CDR3 contains 13 residues. Germline V gives CDR1 MNHNY, CDR2 SVGAGI (reference sequence). CDR3 nucleotides: TGTGCCAGTCGTCTGGGGGAGGGCACTGAAGCTTTCTTT. Its protein product is CASRLGEGTEAFF.

The V and J genes are TRBV4-1 and TRBJ2-1; D uncertain. The CDR3 has 13 residues. V was cut by 2 bases and J by 8 bases, with 10 bases left in between. Germline V gene sequence: CDR1 MGHRA, CDR2 YSYEKL. This CDR3 is CASSQSRVHEQFF. The CDR3 DNA sequence: TGCGCCAGCAGCCAATCTCGGGTTCATGAGCAGTTCTTC.

The V call is TRBV5-1, the J call TRBJ2-7; 7 bases line up with TRBD1. V was pared by 4 bases and J by 9 bases, with 13 bases of the junction left unmatched. The CDR3 is 14 residues long. Germline V gives CDR1 SGHRS, CDR2 YFSETQ. CDR3 protein: CASSIPGQPFGQYV. In DNA form, the CDR3 reads TGCGCCAGCAGCATTCCGGGACAGCCCTTCGGGCAGTACGTC.

This clonotype was seen many times. The chain uses TRBV5-1 and TRBJ2-5, with D perhaps TRBD1 (6 bases). The CDR3 runs 17 residues. Trimming pared 0 bases from V and 4 bases from J, leaving 19 bases between. CDR1 SGHRS and CDR2 YFSETQ come from the germline V gene. CDR3 coding DNA: TGCGCCAGCAGCTTGGTTTGGGGGCGCGACGTACCAGAGACCCAGTACTTC. Its translation: CASSLVWGRDVPETQYF.

The V call is TRBV12-3 or TRBV12-4, the J call TRBJ2-7; the D gene is possibly TRBD1 (5 bases). This CDR3 region has 13 residues. V was clipped by 5 bases and J by 2 bases, with 10 bases between them. CDR3 residues: CASSIRTPYEQYF. The CDR3 DNA follows: TGTGCCAGCAGTATAAGGACACCCTACGAGCAGTACTTC.

The sample holds a few counts of this clonotype. The chain is built from TRBV13 and TRBJ2-5; perhaps TRBD2 as D (5 bases). The CDR3 contains 15 residues. CDR1 is PRHDT and CDR2 is FYEKMQ in the germline V gene (reference sequence). Trimming cost V 7 bases and J 4 bases, with 19 bases left between them. CDR3 amino acids: CASTAVRGLGETQYF. CDR3 coding DNA: TGTGCCAGCACCGCCGTACGGGGTCTAGGAGAGACCCAGTACTTC.

In this sample, this clonotype turned up many times. V usage is TRBV5-6 and J usage is TRBJ2-7; D remains unclear. Germline V gives CDR1 SGHDT, CDR2 YYEEEE. CDR3 length: 14 amino acids. Deletions cut 2 bases from V and 2 bases from J, with 11 bases between. The CDR3 loop reads CASSFLTSAYEQYV. The CDR3 nucleotides read TGTGCCAGCAGCTTTCTGACCTCGGCCTACGAGCAGTACGTC.

In this sample, this clonotype turned up a few times. The chain employs TRBV7-9 and TRBJ2-1, with 8 positions matching TRBD1. The CDR3 covers 17 residues. Trimming at V came to 5 bases and at J to 2 bases, leaving 11 bases not matched to a gene. Germline loops: CDR1 SEHNR, CDR2 FQNEAQ (reference sequence). As DNA, the CDR3 is TGTGCCAGCAGCGGGGAAGGACAGGGAAGCCCCTACAATGAGCAGTTCTTC. Translating gives CASSGEGQGSPYNEQFF.

This clonotype was picked up many times. V is TRBV12-3 or TRBV12-4 and J is TRBJ2-2; D is ambiguous. V lost 4 bases, J lost 0 bases, and 9 bases lay in between. The CDR3 contains 15 residues. CDR3 DNA: TGTGCCAGCAGTTCTGGCCACTCGAACACCGGGGAGCTGTTTTTT. Its protein is CASSSGHSNTGELFF.